The rows below give T cell receptor beta chains drawn from one sample of a study of radiotherapy plus CTLA-4 blockade in lung cancer. This table comes from immunoSEQ multiplex PCR, and its TCRdb copy is limited to in-frame clones, with some not included. The sample has just over 60,000 clones, about 72% seen once; the top ten hold approximately 4.5%. This sample comprised peripheral blood, obtained from a patient treated with radiotherapy plus ipilimumab. All receptors come from a human donor with non-small cell lung cancer who had a complete response to radiotherapy plus ipilimumab. CDR3s include the opening cysteine and the closing phenylalanine or tryptophan. D genes are given only for firm matches. Expanded clones get a size class; other rows say once, few or many, or leave the size out.

TGTGCCAGCAGCTCTGGGGGGGAGCAGTTCTTC | CASSSGGEQFF | . | TRBJ2-1 | TRBV5-6 | .
TGTGCCAGCGTACTGAGCAGGGGCCTTAGATCCTACGAGCAGTACTTC | CASVLSRGLRSYEQYF | few | TRBJ2-7 | TRBV5-6 | .
TGTGCCAGCAGTGTCCGCGCGCGGGATACGCAGTATTTT | CASSVRARDTQYF | . | TRBJ2-3 | TRBV27 | .
TGTGCCAGCAGCACCCGGACAGGAGGTTTTGGCTACACCTTC | CASSTRTGGFGYTF | few | TRBJ1-2 | TRBV7-9 | TRBD1
TGTGCCTGGAGTGTCAGGCCGGGAAGCACAGATACGCAGTATTTT | CAWSVRPGSTDTQYF | . | TRBJ2-3 | TRBV30 | .
TGTGCCAGCAGCTCCCCGCGGGGGGATGAAGTGTACAATGAGCAGTTCTTC | CASSSPRGDEVYNEQFF | . | TRBJ2-1 | TRBV7-9 | TRBD2
TGCGCCAGCAGCCTGGACCCGAGGGAGACCCAGTACTTC | CASSLDPRETQYF | once | TRBJ2-5 | TRBV4-3 | .
TGTGCCAGCTCACCACAGACTAGCGGGAGCGGAGAGACCCAGTACTTC | CASSPQTSGSGETQYF | . | TRBJ2-5 | TRBV18 | TRBD2
TGTGCCAGCAGCTTGGGGACGGTGAACACCGGGGAGCTGTTTTTT | CASSLGTVNTGELFF | . | TRBJ2-2 | TRBV5-6 | .
TGCGCCAGCAGTGAGTTCAGGGTGTCCGGGGATGGCTACACCTTC | CASSEFRVSGDGYTF | once | TRBJ1-2 | TRBV10-2 | .
TGTGCCAGCTCCCAGGACCCGGCGGGCACCGGGGAGCTGTTTTTT | CASSQDPAGTGELFF | . | TRBJ2-2 | TRBV18 | .
TGCGCCAGCAGTTCGGACAGGGAAGAGCAGTACTTC | CASSSDREEQYF | . | TRBJ2-7 | TRBV10-1 | TRBD1
TGTGCCAGCAGCTCTCGGACTAGCGGGAGTGTTGAGCAGTTCTTC | CASSSRTSGSVEQFF | . | TRBJ2-1 | TRBV6-5 | TRBD2
TGTGCCAGCAGAACGGGGGAAGGAGAGCAGTTCTTC | CASRTGEGEQFF | . | TRBJ2-1 | TRBV6-6 | .
TGTGCCAGCAGCTTAGCGGGGACTACACGGAAGCAGTTCTTC | CASSLAGTTRKQFF | . | TRBJ2-1 | TRBV7-8 | TRBD2
TGCAGCGCCCCGCCCTGGGGTGGGGAGACTGAAGCTTTCTTT | CSAPPWGGETEAFF | . | TRBJ1-1 | TRBV29-1 | .
TGCAGCGTTATGGCGGATATCAACACCGGGGAGCTGTTTTTT | CSVMADINTGELFF | . | TRBJ2-2 | TRBV29-1 | .
TGTGCCAGCACCCGAGGACAGGGCCCAGATACGCAGTATTTT | CASTRGQGPDTQYF | . | TRBJ2-3 | TRBV5-5 | TRBD1
TGCGCCAGCAGCCTGGACAGATATGAAGCTTTCTTT | CASSLDRYEAFF | once | TRBJ1-1 | TRBV5-1 | .
TGTGCCAGCAGTTACGGACTTTTTAACTCAGAGACCCAGTACTTC | CASSYGLFNSETQYF | . | TRBJ2-5 | TRBV6-5 | .
TGTGCCAGCAGCTTAGATACGGGAGCTGGAAACACCATATATTTT | CASSLDTGAGNTIYF | . | TRBJ1-3 | TRBV11-3 | .
TGTGCCAGCAGCACCCGACAGGGACCTAACCCAGATACGCAGTATTTT | CASSTRQGPNPDTQYF | . | TRBJ2-3 | TRBV7-2 | TRBD1
TGTGCCAGCACAAAAGGGGTCCATAATTCACCCCTCCACTTT | CASTKGVHNSPLHF | . | TRBJ1-6 | TRBV28 | .
TGCGCCAGCAGTGACCCCCCAAAACAGGGGGCCGATGAGCAGTTCTTC | CASSDPPKQGADEQFF | . | TRBJ2-1 | TRBV10-1 | TRBD1
TGTGCCAGCAGTCGATCTAGCGTATCCTACAATGAGCAGTTCTTC | CASSRSSVSYNEQFF | . | TRBJ2-1 | TRBV7-9 | .
TGTGCCAGCAGCTTGAGGGGGAGTAGGGATGAGCAGTTCTTC | CASSLRGSRDEQFF | . | TRBJ2-1 | TRBV5-4 | .
TGCGCCAGCAGCCAAGTGAAGACAGGGCTGAGCTCCTATAATTCACCCCTCCACTTT | CASSQVKTGLSSYNSPLHF | . | TRBJ1-6 | TRBV4-3 | TRBD1
TGTGCCAGCAGTGGAGGGACAGCCAACAATTCACCCCTCCACTTT | CASSGGTANNSPLHF | . | TRBJ1-6 | TRBV2 | TRBD1
TGTGCCAGCAGTGCGGGCCCAAGGGGTATTAGTGACTATGGCTACACCTTC | CASSAGPRGISDYGYTF | few | TRBJ1-2 | TRBV7-8 | .
TGCGCCAGCAGTGAGAATTGGGGGGATGAGCAGTTCTTC | CASSENWGDEQFF | . | TRBJ2-1 | TRBV10-1 | .
TGTGCCAGCAGCTGGGGACAGGATCTTAATCAGCCCCAGCATTTT | CASSWGQDLNQPQHF | . | TRBJ1-5 | TRBV5-5 | TRBD1
TGTGCCAGCTCACCCAACAAAGGAGGGCATTATGAAAAACTGTTTTTT | CASSPNKGGHYEKLFF | . | TRBJ1-4 | TRBV18 | .
TGTGCCAGCAGTCTAATGGGGGGCGTGTTGGAGACCCAGTACTTC | CASSLMGGVLETQYF | . | TRBJ2-5 | TRBV27 | .
TGTGCCAGCAGCCCTCGGGACTATGGCTACACCTTC | CASSPRDYGYTF | . | TRBJ1-2 | TRBV9 | .
TGCGCCAGCACTCCCTCACAGGAGTACTCTGGAAACACCATATATTTT | CASTPSQEYSGNTIYF | . | TRBJ1-3 | TRBV4-3 | .
TGCGCCAGCAGTGAGATTTTGGGGGGTCCAGGGAATGAGCAGTTCTTC | CASSEILGGPGNEQFF | . | TRBJ2-1 | TRBV10-1 | .
TGTGCCAGCAGCTCTTTAGCGGGGGAAGAGACCCAGTACTTC | CASSSLAGEETQYF | . | TRBJ2-5 | TRBV7-9 | TRBD2
TGTGCCAGTAGTGCAACGACAGGGGGGGAAGCTTTCTTT | CASSATTGGEAFF | few | TRBJ1-1 | TRBV19 | TRBD1
TGTGCCAGCAGCTCAGGGTTTAGCAATCAGCCCCAGCATTTT | CASSSGFSNQPQHF | few | TRBJ1-5 | TRBV6-5 | .
TGTGCCAGCAGTGAATCGGGGGCCCACCAGCCCCAGCATTTT | CASSESGAHQPQHF | . | TRBJ1-5 | TRBV6-1 | .
TGTGCCAGCTCGAACGGCGGCCGCACAGATACGCAGTATTTT | CASSNGGRTDTQYF | . | TRBJ2-3 | TRBV6-1 | .
TGTGCCACAACACGGACAGGGGAGAAAGCTTTCTTT | CATTRTGEKAFF | . | TRBJ1-1 | TRBV13 | TRBD1
TGTGCCAGCAGCTCTCGAAATCCGGGACTCCTACGCACAGATACGCAGTATTTT | CASSSRNPGLLRTDTQYF | . | TRBJ2-3 | TRBV11-3 | .
TGTGCCAGCAGCGATACTAGCGCTGGCACCGGGGAGCTGTTTTTT | CASSDTSAGTGELFF | . | TRBJ2-2 | TRBV7-9 | TRBD2
TGTGCCAGTAACGAGGGGGGGAGGAATGAGCAGTTCTTC | CASNEGGRNEQFF | . | TRBJ2-1 | TRBV19 | .
TGTGCCAGCAGCCTAACCGGGACAGGGGTGGGCTACACCTTC | CASSLTGTGVGYTF | once | TRBJ1-2 | TRBV14 | TRBD1
TGCGCCAGCAGCCAAGAATCGGGACCCCGAATAGGGAGCTCCTACAATGAGCAGTTCTTC | CASSQESGPRIGSSYNEQFF | . | TRBJ2-1 | TRBV4-1 | .